This T cell receptor beta chain was retrieved from a study of cytomegalovirus exposure and HLA in healthy donors (dated by TCRdb to about 2017). Looking at the study overall: According to an earlier analysis of 587 of the donors, some 180 million T cells yielded approximately 120 million unique TCR beta sequences and 250 to 350 Gb of sequence data. The aim of the study was to test whether cataloging public T cell receptors could identify signatures of past pathogen exposure. HLA typing included class I and class II loci at four-digit resolution. All discovery cohort repertoires had been generated using a single sequencing platform. Rather than drawing on any new phenotypic data, the later analysis identified candidate immune exposures from TCR beta sequences and the way those sequences occurred across donors. Along with the approximately 600-subject first cohort, a separate validation cohort of 120 different subjects was used. The number of typed donors differed by locus: about 629-630 for A, B, C, DRB1 and DQB1; 522 for DQA1; some 610 for DPA1; and 450 to 480 for DPB1. The study used immunosequencing to profile the T cell repertoires of around 600 subjects and linked those repertoires to cytomegalovirus serostatus. Roughly five DR-DQ haplotypes were treated as single units for association and clustering because of strong linkage in the cohort. Among the roughly 370 genotyped donors, around 79% belonged to the genetic ancestry cluster associated with self-reported Caucasian donors. In a later analysis, previously published TCR beta repertoires from 666 donors were re-analyzed and high-resolution HLA genotyping was added so that TCR occurrence patterns could be studied. To decide whether each TCR beta V gene segment behaved as functional or pseudogenic, an earlier analysis of approximately 620 of the donors relied on high-throughput TCR beta sequencing. Roughly 300 gigabases of sequencing data and 75 million to 85 million unique TCR sequences made up an early release that covered under 750 HLA-typed donors. A later genetic analysis used genome-wide SNP genotypes for about 65% of the roughly 700 donors, treating that subset as a discovery cohort. Among about 400 genotyped donors of the cohort, an average of roughly 230,000 unique TCR beta nucleotide sequences was sequenced per donor, of which about 18% were non-productive. Alongside the repertoire data, information on donor age, sex, ethnicity and CMV serostatus was compiled. To predict cytomegalovirus infection status, the study brought together high-throughput TCR immunosequencing, statistical association of individual TCRs with disease status, and machine learning. Beyond this particular receptor, the publication reports: When HLA alleles, especially DR and DQ, strongly co-occurred, attributing TCR associations to individual alleles was difficult. A cluster of highly shared sequence variants was judged likely to be a technical artifact of the sequencing pipeline. Most TCR sequences were seen in very few donors, while some public TCRs were found in many individuals. A later genetic analysis associated a missense DCLRE1C variant with V-gene and J-gene trimming of TCR beta chains, and an independent cohort replicated the association. The authors suggested that the approach could potentially be extended to other disease states and immunological phenotypes. A further reported finding was that TCR beta sequences accurately predicted the HLA-A and HLA-B alleles for most subjects in the first cohort. Some IMGT-functional V segments, including TRBV6-2 and TRBV6-3, could not be told apart with the 87-base-pair reads, so those segments were excluded. The cohort was sequenced for TCR beta chains only, and without alpha or paired-chain data the features that could be detected were limited. According to a later analysis, most CMV-associated TCR beta chains appeared to be HLA-restricted, and the HLA associations seemed to be driven largely by CMV exposure. CMV serostatus was the only immune exposure information available for the cohort. Compared with the roughly 710-donor mean, donors in an Asian-associated ancestry cluster had fewer N-insertions in productive TCRs, according to a later genetic analysis. Broadly in line with IMGT annotations, most TCR beta V segments showed up in productive rearrangements about 87% or about 30% of the time in an earlier analysis of approximately 640 of the donors. The classifier was reported to diagnose cytomegalovirus status with high specificity and sensitivity in both the original cohort and the validation cohort. Because HLA typing was unavailable for some donors at each locus, only the typed subset was used in association tests. Sequencing depth was assumed to be roughly uniform across donors in the presence/absence analyses, though that assumption may not hold. In the study, 150 to 200 TCR beta chains were listed as associated with cytomegalovirus. In a later analysis, TCR association rates were found to vary across HLA loci, with the most associated TCRs seen for DRB1 alleles and the fewest for HLA-C alleles. A later analysis reported that several top co-occurrence clusters appeared linked to parvovirus B19, influenza, CMV and Epstein-Barr virus. A few of the identified cytomegalovirus-associated TCR beta chains were confirmed in vitro to be specific for cytomegalovirus antigens. Because counts were too low, roughly 16 rarely observed V segments, including chromosome 9 orphons, were excluded from the earlier analysis of around 640 of the donors. A later analysis found that HLA-associated TCR beta chains were more clonally expanded and had lower generation probabilities than equally common non-associated chains. In a later analysis, more than 15,000 TCR beta sequences were associated with specific HLA alleles at a false discovery rate of 0.05. Correlated functional status among segregating V segments might be attributable to linkage disequilibrium, but an unknown experimental factor could not be ruled out.

Library creation used the immunoSEQ multiplex PCR assay. For the multiplex PCR, a mixture combining 60 forward primers for TCR Vbeta segments and 13 reverse primers for TCR Jbeta segments was used. The CDR3 region of rearranged TCR beta genes was amplified from genomic DNA with a multiplex PCR assay. On the Illumina HiSeq System, the amplified TCR beta libraries were sequenced as 87-base-pair reads. The study's own analysis went as follows. A later analysis counted tens of millions of unique TCR beta chains across the 666 repertoires, and approximately 11 million of these chains were shared by at least two donors. To remove PCR and sequencing errors, raw reads were error-corrected and collapsed into unique sequences using a nearest-neighbor algorithm that merged closely related sequences. CDR3 sequences were aligned to IMGT reference sequences to assign V, D and J gene segments. For a sequence to be retained, at least a six-nucleotide match to both a V gene segment and a J gene segment was required. A rearrangement counted as productive if the CDR3 had no stop codons and remained in frame with V and J, and every other rearrangement counted as non-productive. Following IMGT convention, CDR3 was defined as the stretch from the second conserved V-encoded cysteine up to the conserved J-encoded phenylalanine. Sequences without an unambiguous match to a single V gene segment were excluded from the earlier analysis of 500 to 700 of the donors. An earlier analysis of under 750 of the donors called V segments functional above 56.7% productive rearrangements and segregating when the between-donor standard deviation exceeded 5%. A statistical classification framework was built to diagnose cytomegalovirus status from the catalog of TCR beta chain sequences. In a later analysis, V and J genes were assigned by comparing TCR nucleotide sequences against IMGT/GENE-DB human TR gene sequences. The TCRdist pipeline was used in a later analysis to assign CDR3 sequences and most-parsimonious VDJ recombination scenarios. In a later analysis, every TCR beta chain was defined by the combination of its CDR3 amino acid sequence and its V-gene family, and reads without a unique V-gene family were dropped. To address suspected cross-contamination and a sequencing artifact, a later analysis removed 592 highly shared, low-generation-probability nucleotide sequences. In a later analysis, a clonal expansion index for each public chain was calculated from normalized within-repertoire ranks of inferred template counts. A later analysis computed generation probabilities with a VDJ recombination model fitted to out-of-frame rearrangements, and checked the results against IGoR. Hypergeometric tests were used in a later analysis to score TCR-TCR, TCR-HLA and TCR-CMV co-occurrence, with a repertoire-size bias correction applied to the TCR pairs. In a later analysis, false discovery rates were estimated by permuting HLA or CMV assignments 20 times. In a later analysis, co-occurring TCRs were grouped using DBSCAN, and TCRdist sequence similarity was added for clustering within HLA-allele-positive subsets. Repertoires with fewer than 30,000 or more than 120,000 public chains were left out of co-occurrence clustering, as were four to six repertoires with anomalous nucleotide sharing. In its TCRdb copy, this immuneACCESS table keeps in-frame sequences only and misses some clones. Where compared with another copy, unresolved V genes explain less than half of these, and the others have no known cause. Clone size and V and J calls were adopted from that table, with D and trimming inferred from the DNA. In all, the sample holds more than 90,000 clones, and roughly 75% of those were seen once. The ten largest clones represent about 0.71% of the sample.

The cohort was made up of several hundred healthy bone marrow donors. Cohort members were all nominally healthy when sampled, although unrecorded immune exposures were likely present. The donor tested CMV seronegative, placing the donor among the 300 to 450 seronegative members of the cohort. A peripheral blood sample was collected from each donor, and TCR beta sequencing was performed on peripheral blood mononuclear cells. Genomic DNA was extracted from the blood cell samples with the Qiagen DNeasy Blood Extraction Kit. This clone occurred a few times. No antigen is known for it. The input lacks base qualities; no much larger clone sits a single base away. Based on the germline V gene, the CDR1 and CDR2 sequences are LGHNA and YSLEER. V and J are truncated by 5 bases and 6 bases respectively, leaving an intervening sequence of 16 bases. The cysteine opens and the phenylalanine closes a CDR3 of 14 amino acids. Left in the record is the CDR3 DNA by itself, 42 bases read in frame from the first base.

Sequencing used PBMCs. This sequence was found in a woman aged 55-70 years in good health and CMV-seronegative. This sequence uses TRBV4-3 and TRBJ1-1, with no reliable assignment of the D segment. The CDR3 region has the sequence CASSDLRGSAEAFF. The DNA sequence is TGCGCCAGCAGCGACTTGCGGGGATCCGCTGAAGCTTTCTTT.